The sequence of this TCR beta chain was determined in a study of technical replicates of blood from a handful of donors. This CDR3 is 14 amino acids long. V trimming: 6 bases; J trimming: 3 bases; junction bases outside the gene matches: 7. Germline-derived CDR1 and CDR2 are MNHNS and SASEGT. This clone was picked up one time. TCRdb's copy holds only in-frame clones and misses some; the assay was immunoSEQ multiplex PCR. The sample has 80,000 to 95,000 clones, 90% to 95% seen once. The J gene is TRBJ1-2, the V gene TRBV6-1, with 7 bases matching TRBD1. The receptor's source is a human donor in good health. Sequenced: T cells isolated from PBMCs. The CDR3 sequence: CASSTQGQYYGYTF. In nucleotides, the CDR3 is TGTGCCAGCAGCACACAGGGACAGTACTATGGCTACACCTTC.